These 14 T cell receptor beta chains came from one sample sequenced in a study of CD8 T cells in ankylosing spondylitis. MiXCR, run by TCRdb on the 5' RACE reads, gives a single entry per CDR3 protein. The sample consists of 200,000 to 250,000 distinct CDR3 sequences, about 10% of them appearing once. Material: blood, either unsorted or a sorted T cell fraction (not recorded which). These receptors all stem from a male donor with ankylosing spondylitis or in good health (not recorded which).

There are a few counts of this clonotype. The chain links TRBV18 to TRBJ1-1, with 8 positions matching TRBD1. The V segment lost 0 bases and the J segment 3 bases; nucleotides outside the gene matches: 3. CDR1 and CDR2 (germline): KGHSH, LQKENI. The CDR3 is 15 amino acids. The CDR3: CASSPPDRDYTEAFF. CDR3 DNA: TGTGCCAGCTCACCACCGGACAGGGACTACACTGAAGCTTTCTTT.

This clonotype was seen only a few times. The chain has TRBV3-1 and TRBJ2-2; D gene ambiguous. V dropped 1 base and J dropped 4 bases, with 7 bases sitting between them. The CDR3 is 14 amino acids. The V gene's germline CDR1 is LGHDT and CDR2 YNNKEL (reference sequence). The CDR3 DNA is TGTGCCAGCAGCCAAGCTATTCCCACCGGGGAGCTGTTTTTT. This encodes CASSQAIPTGELFF.

The sample holds many counts of this clonotype. V usage is TRBV3-1 and J usage is TRBJ2-2, with 11 positions matching TRBD2. After removal of 0 bases from V and 5 bases from J, the junction contained 11 bases not matched to a gene. The CDR3 sequence is 19 residues long. Looked up from germline, CDR1 is LGHDT and CDR2 is YNNKEL (reference sequence). The CDR3 DNA reads TGTGCCAGCAGCCAAGAGTCCGGACTAGCGGGCCCTAGGACCGGGGAGCTGTTTTTT. Translation: CASSQESGLAGPRTGELFF.

The chain uses TRBV11-2 and TRBJ1-2, with 9 bases fitting TRBD1. The CDR3 is made up of 18 amino acids. The V gene end was trimmed by 6 bases and the J gene end by 0 bases; junction bases not matched to a gene: 14. Germline CDR1 and CDR2: SGHAT and FQNNGV. CDR3 sequence: CASSHDPAGTGTNYGYTF. The CDR3 DNA is TGTGCCAGCAGTCACGACCCCGCCGGGACAGGGACTAACTATGGCTACACCTTC.

Concerning this clonotype: A much bigger clone sits one base away, suggesting this may be a read error. For the CDR3, the DNA is TGTGCCAGCAGCAGAGCACAGGGGCGGCACAATGAGCAGTTCTTC. Residues: CASSRAQGRHNEQFF. The chain links TRBV5-6 to TRBJ2-1; 7 bases map to TRBD1. The ends lost 4 bases at V and 5 bases at J; junction bases unmatched: 9. This CDR3 is built from 15 residues. CDR1 is SGHDT, CDR2 YYEEEE, per germline.

There are many counts of this clonotype. The J gene is TRBJ2-7, the V gene TRBV9; weak D call: TRBD1 (5 bases). The CDR3 totals 15 residues. CDR1 is SGDLS and CDR2 is YYNGEE in the germline V gene. V lost 2 bases and J 0 bases, leaving 12 bases between the germline ends. The CDR3 protein is CASSVSTTDSYEQYF. CDR3 DNA sequence: TGTGCCAGCAGCGTCAGTACGACAGACTCCTACGAGCAGTACTTC.

This chain uses TRBV24-1 with TRBJ1-5; 12 nucleotides agree with TRBD1. This CDR3 has 17 amino acids. J lost 4 bases, V lost 5 bases, and 8 bases had no gene match. The V gene's germline CDR1 is KGHDR and CDR2 SFDVKD. The CDR3 DNA sequence: TGTGCCACCAGTGGGGGGACAGGGGGCACTTTAAATCAGCCCCAGCATTTT. This sequence encodes CATSGGTGGTLNQPQHF.

The V and J genes are TRBV12-3 or TRBV12-4 and TRBJ2-3, with 9 positions matching TRBD1. The junction had 19 bases not matched to a gene; V was cut back by 5 bases and J by 4 bases. CDR3 length equals 19 residues. This chain's CDR3 is CASSLKGQGGYATSDTQYF. The DNA for the CDR3 is TGTGCCAGCAGTCTTAAGGGACAGGGAGGATATGCCACCTCAGATACGCAGTATTTT.

This clonotype has more than one count but fewer than ten. J is TRBJ2-2 and V is TRBV7-2, with D possibly TRBD1 on 5 matching bases. The V gene lost 6 bases and the J gene lost 1 base, with 12 bases spanning the gap. This CDR3 region has 15 residues. Germline CDR1 is SGHTA and CDR2 is FQGNSA. CDR3 loop: CASRPDTLNTGELFF. DNA of the CDR3: TGTGCCAGCAGACCGGACACTCTGAACACCGGGGAGCTGTTTTTT. Full variable domain (missing parts from reference TRBV7-2 and TRBJ2-2): GAGVSQSPSNKVTEKGKDVELRCDPISGHTALYWYRQSLGQGLEFLIYFQGNSAPDKSGLPSDRFSAERTGGSVSTLTIQRTQQEDSAVYLCASRPDTLNTGELFFGEGSRLTVL.

Of note for this clonotype: A much larger clone differs by one base, so this may be a read error. This rearrangement joins TRBV5-1 to TRBJ2-5; no definite D call. Looked up from germline, CDR1 is SGHRS and CDR2 is YFSETQ. CDR3 length: 12 residues. The CDR3 DNA sequence: TGCGCCAGCAGACAGCAACAAGAGGCCCAGTACTTC. This sequence encodes CASRQQQEAQYF.

This clonotype has at least ten counts. The junction departs from the called germline gene at one end, perhaps through a read error. The chain is built from TRBV20-1 and TRBJ2-1; the D gene is possibly TRBD2 (5 bases). Germline V gene data show CDR1 as DFQATT and CDR2 as SNEGSKA (reference sequence). The CDR3 covers 14 residues. This chain's CDR3 is CSALDRGSYNEQFF. CDR3 nucleotide sequence: TGCAGTGCCCTTGATCGGGGTTCCTACAATGAGCAGTTTTTC.

This clonotype has at least ten counts. This chain uses TRBV20-1 with TRBJ2-5; TRBD1 aligns across 8 bases. The CDR3 loop spans 14 amino acids. Germline lookup yields CDR1 DFQATT and CDR2 SNEGSKA (reference sequence). Trimming removed 3 bases from V and 5 bases from J; junction bases left unmatched: 8. The CDR3 DNA reads as TGCAGTGCTAGGACCAGGGGGCGCCTGGAGACCCAGTACTTC. Protein: CSARTRGRLETQYF.

This clonotype was seen repeatedly, ten times or more. The gene calls are TRBV7-2 and TRBJ2-5; D uncertain. The germline V and J ends were trimmed by 8 bases and 2 bases, with 15 bases remaining between them. The CDR3 sequence is 14 residues long. Germline V gene sequence: CDR1 SGHTA, CDR2 FQGNSA. CDR3 in DNA: TGTGCCAGCCCAGGTCCGGACGAGCAAGAGACCCAGTACTTC. Translation: CASPGPDEQETQYF.

The chain has TRBV7-9 and TRBJ2-5, with TRBD1 matching 8 bases. After removal of 1 base from V and 2 bases from J, the junction contained 6 bases not matched to a gene. This CDR3 contains 16 residues. Germline V lookup: CDR1 SEHNR, CDR2 FQNEAQ (reference sequence). CDR3 sequence reads: CASSLGGRGQQETQYF. The CDR3 DNA reads as TGTGCCAGCAGCTTAGGTGGCAGGGGGCAACAAGAGACCCAGTACTTC.